This T cell receptor beta chain was documented in a study of TIL therapy for anti-PD-1-resistant metastatic lung cancer. About the study: By whole-exome sequencing, median non-synonymous tumor mutation burden was around 1.5 mutations per megabase. Study-level points and caveats: Many TIL product clones were absent from baseline tumor, suggesting clonal contraction.

This clone has just a few counts. Its antigen is not identified. The V gene's germline CDR1 is KGHSH and CDR2 LQKENI. The CDR3 sequence is 16 residues long. Losses at the gene ends were 3 bases for V and 7 bases for J; bases not matched to a gene: 9. Regarding time point: pre-treatment sample, taken before nivolumab and TIL therapy. Most excised metastases sampled were pleural nodules or supraclavicular lymph nodes. Tumors were harvested before any PD-1/PD-L1 blockade. Patients were adults with stage 4 NSCLC. The libraries were made with immunoSEQ v3. Clones were read by immunoSEQ multiplex PCR, and TCRdb kept only the in-frame ones, dropping some. The repertoire includes 45,000 to 50,000 clones, 65% to 80% of them detected once, and roughly 5.6% sits in the top ten.

The origin of this receptor is a person aged 25 to 80 with non-small cell lung cancer. This sequence joins TRBV18 and TRBJ1-4; the match to TRBD1 covers 9 bases. Sequencing was performed on tumor tissue, taken at baseline. As DNA, the CDR3 is TGTGCCAGCTCACCGGCCGGGACAGGGTTCGGTGAAAAACTGTTTTTT. Translation: CASSPAGTGFGEKLFF.